This T cell receptor beta chain was sequenced in a study of shared clonotypes between healthy human individuals. General study findings and limits: Around 5% of naive CD4 clonotypes were shared across a handful of donors.

Per germline, CDR1 SGDLS and CDR2 YYNGEE. This CDR3 spans 17 amino acids. With 0 bases removed from V and 4 bases from J, the gap between germline ends came to 17 bases. Terminally differentiated effector memory CD45RA+ cells were excluded by CCR7 positive selection of CD45RO-negative cells. Nashville, Tennessee was home to all donors, who were Caucasian adults. With respect to this clone: Its antigen is currently unknown.

TCRdb keeps only in-frame clones here, not all; method: immunoSEQ multiplex PCR. Of about 2.2 million clones listed, 80% to 95% are singletons. The genes are TRBV9 and TRBJ2-1, with D tentatively TRBD1 or TRBD2 (6 bases each). The source is a man in his late teens or twenties in good health. Some clones in this sample may be carry-over from other donors' samples. Sequenced material: naive CD8+ T cells from PBMCs. The CDR3, as DNA: TGTGCCAGCAGCGTAGGTTTGTCCGGGGGCAGGTACAATGAGCAGTTCTTC. Amino acids: CASSVGLSGGRYNEQFF.